The next 27 T cell receptor beta chains were all read from a single sample in a study of blood T cell repertoires in COVID-19. Assay used: immunoSEQ multiplex PCR; TCRdb lists only in-frame clones, some missing. Of over 300,000 clones listed, 90% are singletons. The sample taken for sequencing was peripheral blood. These receptors were collected from a man between 18 and 35 years old with active or convalescent COVID-19.

The chain carries TRBV3-1 (or the pseudogene TRBV3-2) and TRBJ1-2; TRBD1 matches 11 bases. Germline loops: CDR1 LGHDT, CDR2 YNNKEL (reference sequence). This CDR3 comprises 20 residues. Germline trimming cut 3 bases from V and 0 bases from J; bases unmatched to any gene: 15. This chain's CDR3 is CASSHSAKGQGDWANYGYTF. CDR3 sequence (DNA): TGTGCCAGCAGCCATAGCGCCAAGGGACAGGGGGACTGGGCTAACTATGGCTACACCTTC.

This sequence joins TRBV27 and TRBJ2-3, with TRBD2 identical over 16 bases. V lost 10 bases and J lost 2; bases outside the gene matches: 18. CDR1 is MNHEY and CDR2 is SMNVEV in the germline V gene (reference sequence). This CDR3 spans 20 amino acids. The DNA for the CDR3 is TGTGCCACAGTAGCACCCCTCGGGACTAGCGGGGGGGCCTACACAGATACGCAGTATTTT. This codes for CATVAPLGTSGGAYTDTQYF.

The chain couples TRBV7-2 to TRBJ1-2; weak D call: TRBD1 (6 bases). The CDR3 consists of 14 residues. Trimming removed 5 bases from V and 6 bases from J, with 16 bases in between. Germline CDR1 reads SGHTA; CDR2 reads FQGNSA. The CDR3 protein is CASSLLQGFDGYTF. The CDR3 DNA sequence: TGTGCCAGCAGCCTATTACAGGGTTTCGATGGCTACACCTTC.

Remarks on this clone: The sample carries other DNA sequences with the same CDR3. CDR3 sequence (DNA): TGCAGCGTTGAAAAGGCCCTAGCTAACTATGGCTACACCTTC. Protein product: CSVEKALANYGYTF. The chain uses TRBV29-1 and TRBJ1-2, with D hard to call. Germline V gene lookup returns CDR1 SQVTM and CDR2 ANQGSEA. V was trimmed by 2 bases and J by 0 bases, leaving 10 bases between them. CDR3 size: 14 residues.

For the CDR3, the DNA is TGTGCCAGCAGTGAAGTGGGGGGAGATGAAGCTTTCTTT. It is translated as CASSEVGGDEAFF. This sequence joins TRBV6-1 and TRBJ1-1; maybe TRBD1 (5 bases). The CDR3 consists of 13 residues. Germline CDR1 reads MNHNS; CDR2 reads SASEGT. V lost 1 base, J lost 7 bases, and 10 bases lay in between.

This chain links TRBV30 with TRBJ1-2, with D possibly TRBD1 on 5 matching bases. The CDR3 has 12 amino acids. Trimming removed 8 bases from V and 8 bases from J, with 18 bases in between. CDR1 is GTSNPN, CDR2 SVGIG, per germline (reference sequence). CDR3 sequence: CARAGKARGYTF. The CDR3 DNA reads TGTGCCCGAGCAGGGAAAGCTCGGGGCTACACCTTC.

V is TRBV28 and J is TRBJ1-4; D not resolved. The length of the CDR3 is 14 residues. V dropped 6 bases and J dropped 5 bases, with 13 bases sitting between them. Germline values: CDR1 MDHEN, CDR2 SYDVKM. The CDR3 is CASSLIARNEKLFF. CDR3 sequence (DNA): TGTGCCAGCAGCCTTATCGCTAGGAATGAAAAACTGTTTTTT.

The V and J genes are TRBV2 and TRBJ1-1; D unclear. Trimming removed 3 bases from V and 0 bases from J, with 8 bases in between. The CDR3 extends over 14 amino acids. The germline gives CDR1 SNHLY, CDR2 FYNNEI. Here the CDR3 reads CASSDKRLNTEAFF. The CDR3 nucleotides read TGTGCCAGCAGTGATAAGAGATTGAACACTGAAGCTTTCTTT.

CDR3: CASSQDPSTSDTIYF. DNA for the CDR3: TGTGCCAGCAGCCAAGATCCGAGTACGTCGGACACCATATATTTT. The chain couples TRBV3-1 (or the pseudogene TRBV3-2) to TRBJ1-3; D not certain. The CDR3 loop spans 15 amino acids. The ends were cut back, 0 bases at V and 8 bases at J, with 14 bases in the middle. Looked up from germline, CDR1 is LGHDT and CDR2 is YNNKEL (reference sequence).

The rearrangement links TRBV9 to TRBJ1-6; perhaps TRBD1 as D (6 bases). There are 14 residues in the CDR3. Germline CDR1 SGDLS, CDR2 YYNGEE. The V end lost 0 bases, the J end lost 9 bases, and 10 bases lay between the germline ends. DNA of the CDR3: TGTGCCAGCAGCGTAGACAGGGTTTCTTCACCCCTCCACTTT. Its protein product is CASSVDRVSSPLHF.

V usage is TRBV6-5 and J usage is TRBJ2-5; TRBD1 matches at 10 bases. The CDR3 loop spans 16 amino acids. V lost 1 base to trimming and J lost 0 bases; unmatched junction nucleotides: 2. Germline V CDR1 and CDR2: MNHEY, SVGAGI. CDR3: CASSYFGTGDQETQYF. The CDR3 coding sequence is TGTGCCAGCAGTTACTTTGGGACAGGGGACCAAGAGACCCAGTACTTC.

The chain couples TRBV7-3 to TRBJ2-1, with 13 bases that match TRBD2. Per the germline V gene, CDR1 is SGHTA and CDR2 is FQGTGA. Germline trimming cut 5 bases from V and 7 bases from J; bases unmatched to any gene: 8. CDR3 length: 16 residues. CDR3 in amino acids: CASSQPGTSGVNEQFF. The CDR3 DNA sequence: TGTGCCAGCAGCCAGCCCGGGACTAGCGGGGTGAATGAGCAGTTCTTC.

The J gene is TRBJ2-1, the V gene TRBV29-1; D remains unclear. CDR1 is SQVTM and CDR2 is ANQGSEA in the germline V gene. V shed 4 bases and J shed 2 bases, with 12 bases lying between them. CDR3 length: 14 residues. The CDR3 here is CSVVSDIPYNEQFF. In DNA, the CDR3 is TGCAGCGTTGTTTCAGATATCCCCTACAATGAGCAGTTCTTC.

The V call is TRBV4-2, the J call TRBJ1-2, with 7 bases matching TRBD1. The CDR3 is made up of 16 amino acids. J gave up 0 bases and V 3 bases, and 7 bases lay outside the gene matches. Germline V gene data show CDR1 as LGHNA and CDR2 as YNFKEQ. The CDR3 loop is CASSQRDSDANYGYTF. The CDR3 region has the DNA TGTGCCAGCAGCCAGCGGGACAGTGACGCTAACTATGGCTACACCTTC.

The genes are TRBV11-3 and TRBJ2-1, with 8 bases identical to TRBD1. The length of the CDR3 is 16 residues. The ends lost 1 base at V and 8 bases at J; junction bases unmatched: 10. From germline, CDR1 is SGHNT and CDR2 YENEEA. The CDR3 spells CASSLGDRGFRDEQFF. DNA for the CDR3: TGTGCCAGCAGCTTAGGAGACAGGGGTTTTAGGGATGAGCAGTTCTTC.

V usage is TRBV3-1 (or the pseudogene TRBV3-2) and J usage is TRBJ2-7; 7 bases match TRBD1. Germline lookup yields CDR1 LGHDT and CDR2 YNNKEL (reference sequence). V trimming: 4 bases; J trimming: 6 bases; junction bases outside the gene matches: 9. The CDR3 has 14 amino acids. The CDR3 is CASSPGQRTSEQYF. The CDR3 nucleotides read TGTGCCAGCAGCCCGGGACAGCGGACCAGCGAGCAGTACTTC.

The chain uses TRBV24-1 and TRBJ1-5; 11 bases fit TRBD1. This CDR3 is 13 amino acids long. From germline, CDR1 is KGHDR and CDR2 SFDVKD. The junction had 0 bases not matched to a gene; V was cut back by 5 bases and J by 7 bases. As DNA, the CDR3 is TGTGCCACCAGTGGGACAGGGGGCCAGCCCCAGCATTTT. Protein: CATSGTGGQPQHF.

The V call is TRBV7-3, the J call TRBJ2-3, with D tentatively TRBD2 (7 bases). V lost 0 bases, J lost 1 base, and 14 bases lay in between. The CDR3 is 17 amino acids. Germline V gene sequence: CDR1 SGHTA, CDR2 FQGTGA. DNA for the CDR3: TGTGCCAGCAGCTTAACTGCGGGGGCCACGGGCACAGATACGCAGTATTTT. Protein sequence: CASSLTAGATGTDTQYF.

V usage is TRBV18 and J usage is TRBJ1-1; no clear D. This CDR3 contains 12 residues. The germline V and J ends were trimmed by 2 bases and 6 bases, with 7 bases remaining between them. CDR1 is KGHSH and CDR2 is LQKENI in the germline V gene. DNA of the CDR3: TGTGCCAGCTCACCAATCCAGGCTGAAGCTTTCTTT. It is translated as CASSPIQAEAFF.

The chain has TRBV29-1 and TRBJ1-2; 10 bases line up with TRBD1. Per the germline V gene, CDR1 is SQVTM and CDR2 is ANQGSEA. The junction had 8 bases not matched to a gene; V was cut back by 7 bases and J by 9 bases. The CDR3 covers 12 residues. The CDR3 coding sequence is TGCAGCGGAGCGACAGGGGGCGCGAGCTACACCTTC. Translated: CSGATGGASYTF. Based on the CDR3 plus reference TRBV29-1 and TRBJ1-2, the full variable domain is SAVISQKPSRDICQRGTSLTIQCQVDSQVTMMFWYRQQPGQSLTLIATANQGSEATYESGFVIDKFPISRPNLTFSTLTVSNMSPEDSSIYLCSGATGGASYTFGSGTRLTVV.

The CDR3 coding sequence is TGTGCCAGCAGCCTTACCCAGATTAACACTGAAGCTTTCTTT. Its protein product is CASSLTQINTEAFF. The chain carries TRBV9 and TRBJ1-1, with no clear D. Germline values: CDR1 SGDLS, CDR2 YYNGEE. The CDR3 loop spans 14 amino acids. With 4 bases removed from V and 2 bases from J, the gap between germline ends came to 12 bases.

The V and J genes are TRBV28 and TRBJ2-7; weak D call: TRBD2 (5 bases). Germline CDR1 and CDR2: MDHEN and SYDVKM. V gave up 6 bases and J gave up 0 bases, with 15 bases separating them. This CDR3 region has 15 residues. The CDR3 here is CASSTWGSASYEQYF. The CDR3 bases are TGTGCCAGCAGCACCTGGGGTAGCGCCTCCTACGAGCAGTACTTC. The full variable domain, in which reference TRBV28 and TRBJ2-7 provide the parts outside the CDR3, is DVKVTQSSRYLVKRTGEKVFLECVQDMDHENMFWYRQDPGLGLRLIYFSYDVKMKEKGDIPEGYSVSREKKERFSLILESASTNQTSMYLCASSTWGSASYEQYFGPGTRLTVT.

The V gene is TRBV7-9, the J gene TRBJ1-5; D not certain. Germline V gene lookup returns CDR1 SEHNR and CDR2 FQNEAQ (reference sequence). The germline V and J ends were trimmed by 2 bases and 2 bases, with 10 bases remaining between them. The CDR3 spans 15 residues. The DNA for the CDR3 is TGTGCCAGCAGCTTATCGTCTCAGGGCAATCAGCCCCAGCATTTT. Protein: CASSLSSQGNQPQHF.

The chain couples TRBV5-6 to TRBJ2-3; TRBD2 aligns across 13 bases. CDR3 length: 18 residues. J was trimmed by 0 bases and V by 4 bases; bases with no gene match: 8. Per the germline V gene, CDR1 is SGHDT and CDR2 is YYEEEE. The CDR3 spells CASSLRTSGGPSTDTQYF. The CDR3 DNA sequence: TGTGCCAGCAGCCTAAGGACTAGCGGGGGACCTAGCACAGATACGCAGTATTTT.

The chain joins TRBV7-2 to TRBJ1-5; D ambiguous. The CDR3 contains 16 residues. Germline CDR1 SGHTA, CDR2 FQGNSA. Trimming took 5 bases from V and 4 from J, leaving 18 bases between them. For the CDR3, the DNA is TGTGCCAGCAGCCCAGACGGCAACCACGGGAATCAGCCCCAGCATTTT. Translation: CASSPDGNHGNQPQHF.

The chain combines TRBV11-2 with TRBJ1-2; the D gene is possibly TRBD1 (6 bases). Germline values: CDR1 SGHAT, CDR2 FQNNGV. Trimming took 5 bases from V and 6 from J, leaving 10 bases between them. The CDR3 runs to 12 residues. The CDR3 loop is CASSPQGDGYTF. CDR3 nucleotide sequence: TGTGCCAGCAGCCCACAGGGAGATGGCTACACCTTC.

The J gene is TRBJ1-1, the V gene TRBV19; D may be TRBD1 (6 bases). CDR1 is LNHDA, CDR2 SQIVND, per germline (reference sequence). This CDR3 contains 14 residues. V shed 1 base and J shed 4 bases, with 10 bases lying between them. CDR3 coding DNA: TGTGCCAGTAGTATAGCCAGGGGTCCCACTGAAGCTTTCTTT. It codes for CASSIARGPTEAFF.